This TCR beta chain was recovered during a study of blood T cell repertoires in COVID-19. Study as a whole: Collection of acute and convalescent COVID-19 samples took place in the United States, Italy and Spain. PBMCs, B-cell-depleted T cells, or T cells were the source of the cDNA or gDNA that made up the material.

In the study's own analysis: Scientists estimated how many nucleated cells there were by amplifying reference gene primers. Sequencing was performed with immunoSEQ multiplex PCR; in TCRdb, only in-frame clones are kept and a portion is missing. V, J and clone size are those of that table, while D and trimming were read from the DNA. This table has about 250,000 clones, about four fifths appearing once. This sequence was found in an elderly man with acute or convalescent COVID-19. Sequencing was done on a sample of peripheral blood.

As DNA, the CDR3 is TGTGCCAGCAGCCCGGGACTTCTCCGGGGCACCATATATTTT. It encodes CASSPGLLRGTIYF. This sequence joins TRBV14 and TRBJ1-3, with D possibly being TRBD1 (5 bases). CDR1 and CDR2 from the germline V gene are SGHDN and FVKESK. Trimming took 4 bases from V and 9 from J, leaving 16 bases between them. This CDR3 contains 14 residues.